This is a list of T cell receptor beta chains from one sample in a study of blood T cells in healthy people across ages. TCRdb re-analysed the 5' RACE reads in MiXCR, keeping a single row per CDR3 protein. In the table there are around 580,000 distinct CDR3 sequences, less than 60% of which are singletons. The source material was blood. The receptors shown here come from a man aged 80 or over in good health. Each CDR3 is given with its conserved first and last residue. A D gene is named only where the DNA matches it firmly. Size tells how often a clone was seen (once, few, many) or the class of an expanded clone, and some rows leave it out.

clone_size,j_call,d_call,v_call,cdr3_nt,cdr3_aa
once,TRBJ2-7,TRBD1,TRBV20-1,TGCAGTGCTAGAGGGGGAGGGGACAGGGGGTCCTACGAGCAGTACTTC,CSARGGGDRGSYEQYF
-,TRBJ2-7,TRBD2,TRBV7-2,TGTGCCAGCAGCTTTGAACAAGCGGGGGGGCGGCAGTACTTC,CASSFEQAGGRQYF
-,TRBJ2-7,-,TRBV30,TGTGCCTGGAGACAGGGGGGGGCCTACGAGCAGTACTTC,CAWRQGGAYEQYF
-,TRBJ2-7,TRBD2,TRBV12-3/TRBV12-4,TGTGCCAGCAGTTCCCGGGGGGGCCAAATCCCCGAGCAGTACTTC,CASSSRGGQIPEQYF
few,TRBJ2-5,-,TRBV11-2,TGTGCCAGCCAGGACCAAGAGACCCAGTACTTC,CASQDQETQYF
-,TRBJ2-7,-,TRBV11-2,TGTGCCAGCAGCTCGACAGCGCTCAATGAGCAGTACTTC,CASSSTALNEQYF
-,TRBJ2-1,-,TRBV12-3/TRBV12-4,TGTGCCAGCAGTAACAGGGAGGGTGAGCAGTTCTTC,CASSNREGEQFF
-,TRBJ1-1,-,TRBV9,TGTGCCAGCAGCGTAGAGTATGCGGGTACTGAAGCTTTCTTT,CASSVEYAGTEAFF
-,TRBJ2-5,-,TRBV7-6,TGTGCCAGCAGCGGCAACAGCAACCAAGAGACCCAGTACTTC,CASSGNSNQETQYF
-,TRBJ1-5,-,TRBV24-1,TGTGCCACCAGTGATTGGACGGGAGATAGCAATCAGCCCCAGCATTTT,CATSDWTGDSNQPQHF
-,TRBJ2-1,TRBD2,TRBV2,TGTGCCAGCTCCAGGGGGAGAGGACTAGCGGGAGGGATCGAGCAGTTCTTC,CASSRGRGLAGGIEQFF
-,TRBJ2-1,TRBD2,TRBV7-8,TGTGCCAGCAGCCTGAGCGGGAGAATGAATGAGCAGTTCTTC,CASSLSGRMNEQFF
few,TRBJ2-2,-,TRBV7-9,TGTGCCAGCAGTAGGGGTACGGCGAACACCGGGGAGCTGTTTTTT,CASSRGTANTGELFF
few,TRBJ1-2,-,TRBV15,TGTGCCACCAGCAGAGATAGGGGGAACACAGGGAGTGGCTACACCTTC,CATSRDRGNTGSGYTF
many,TRBJ2-1,TRBD2,TRBV6-5,TGTGCCAGCAGTTACCTCCGGGGTAGCGGGATCGACAATGAGCAGTTCTTC,CASSYLRGSGIDNEQFF
-,TRBJ2-3,-,TRBV4-3,TGCGCCAGCAGCCAAGACAGTGGACGCACAGATACGCAGTATTTT,CASSQDSGRTDTQYF
-,TRBJ1-1,-,TRBV7-2,TGTGCCAGCAGCTTTTACGGCGGGGGTAGGAACACTGAAGCTTTCTTT,CASSFYGGGRNTEAFF
-,TRBJ1-2,TRBD1,TRBV27,TGTGCCAGCAGTTCGACAGGGGGCGCAGACTATGGCTACACCTTC,CASSSTGGADYGYTF
many,TRBJ2-3,-,TRBV29-1,TGCAGCGGTGGAGGGGGCGCGAGCACAGATACGCAGTATTTT,CSGGGGASTDTQYF
few,TRBJ2-7,-,TRBV25-1,TGTGCCAGCAGGAGGATCTACGAGCAGTACTTC,CASRRIYEQYF
-,TRBJ2-6,-,TRBV4-3,TGCGCCAGCAGCATGGCGGGAACGGGGGCCAACGTCCTGACTTTC,CASSMAGTGANVLTF
-,TRBJ2-7,TRBD2,TRBV4-3,TGCGCCAGCAGCTCCGGGCTAGCGGGAGGTAAAACCTACGAGCAGTACTTC,CASSSGLAGGKTYEQYF
-,TRBJ1-4,TRBD1,TRBV4-3,TGCGCCAGCAGCCAAATGGGACAGGGTGGCGAAAAACTGTTTTTT,CASSQMGQGGEKLFF
once,TRBJ2-3,TRBD2,TRBV7-2,TGTGCCAGCAGCGGACCCGGGACTAGCGGGAGGGGGACAGATACGCAGTATTTT,CASSGPGTSGRGTDTQYF
-,TRBJ2-3,TRBD2,TRBV20-1,TGCAGTGCTACCGGGGGCGGGGGGGTAGCAGATACGCAGTATTTT,CSATGGGGVADTQYF
-,TRBJ2-1,TRBD2,TRBV20-1,TGCAGTGCTAGAGATCGGGCTAGCGGAACGCTATACAATGAGCAGTTCTTC,CSARDRASGTLYNEQFF
-,TRBJ1-5,-,TRBV29-1,TGCAGCGTCATATGGGACAGCAATCAGCCCCAGCATTTT,CSVIWDSNQPQHF
many,TRBJ2-1,TRBD2,TRBV7-3,TGTGCCAGCAGCTTATCTAGCGGGAGTTACAATGAGCAGTTCTTC,CASSLSSGSYNEQFF
few,TRBJ2-1,TRBD2,TRBV4-2,TGTGCCAGCAGCACAAGCGGGAGTTCCTACAATGAGCAGTTCTTC,CASSTSGSSYNEQFF
-,TRBJ2-1,TRBD2,TRBV20-1,TGCAGTGCTAGAGGTCCCACTCGGGGGGTTCTCAATGAGCAGTTCTTC,CSARGPTRGVLNEQFF
-,TRBJ2-2,-,TRBV7-9,TGTGCCAGCAGCCCAAGGGTAGCGAACACCGGGGAGCTGTTTTTT,CASSPRVANTGELFF
-,TRBJ2-7,-,TRBV12-3/TRBV12-4,TGTGCCAGCAGTCCTTCGGGCGGGTTAACCTACGAGCAGTACTTT,CASSPSGGLTYEQYF